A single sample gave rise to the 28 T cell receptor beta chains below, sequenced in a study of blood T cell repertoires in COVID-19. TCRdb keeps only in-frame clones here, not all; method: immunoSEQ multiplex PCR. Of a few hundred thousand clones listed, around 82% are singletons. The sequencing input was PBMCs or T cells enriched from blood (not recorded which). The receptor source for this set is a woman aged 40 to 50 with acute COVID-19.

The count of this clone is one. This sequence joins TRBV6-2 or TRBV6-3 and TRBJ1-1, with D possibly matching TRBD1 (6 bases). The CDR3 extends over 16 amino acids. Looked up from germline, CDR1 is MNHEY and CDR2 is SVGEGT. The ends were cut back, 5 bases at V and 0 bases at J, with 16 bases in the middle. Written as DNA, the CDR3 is TGTGCCAGCAGTGATTCTACAGGGATTTTGAACACTGAAGCTTTCTTT. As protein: CASSDSTGILNTEAFF.

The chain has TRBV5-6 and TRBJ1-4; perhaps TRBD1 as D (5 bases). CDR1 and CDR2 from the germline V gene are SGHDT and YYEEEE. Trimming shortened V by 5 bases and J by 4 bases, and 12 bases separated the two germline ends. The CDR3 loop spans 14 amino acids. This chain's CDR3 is CASREKGLNEKLFF. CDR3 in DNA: TGTGCCAGCAGAGAGAAGGGGCTTAATGAAAAACTGTTTTTT.

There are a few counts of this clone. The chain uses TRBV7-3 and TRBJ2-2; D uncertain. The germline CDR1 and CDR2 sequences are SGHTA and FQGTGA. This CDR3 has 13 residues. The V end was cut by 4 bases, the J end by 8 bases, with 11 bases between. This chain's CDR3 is CASSYSLSGELFF. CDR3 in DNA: TGTGCCAGCAGCTACTCCCTATCAGGGGAGCTGTTTTTT.

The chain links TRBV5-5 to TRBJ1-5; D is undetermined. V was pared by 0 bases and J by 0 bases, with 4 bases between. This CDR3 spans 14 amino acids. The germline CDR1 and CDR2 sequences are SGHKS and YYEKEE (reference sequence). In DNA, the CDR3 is TGTGCCAGCAGCTTGGTCGGTAGCAATCAGCCCCAGCATTTT. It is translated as CASSLVGSNQPQHF.

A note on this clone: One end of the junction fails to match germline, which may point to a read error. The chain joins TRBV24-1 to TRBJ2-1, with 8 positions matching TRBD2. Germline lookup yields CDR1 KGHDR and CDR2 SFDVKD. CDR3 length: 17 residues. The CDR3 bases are TGTGCCACCAGGGATTCGGACGGTAGCGGGGTTTACAATGAGCAGTTCTTC. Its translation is CATRDSDGSGVYNEQFF.

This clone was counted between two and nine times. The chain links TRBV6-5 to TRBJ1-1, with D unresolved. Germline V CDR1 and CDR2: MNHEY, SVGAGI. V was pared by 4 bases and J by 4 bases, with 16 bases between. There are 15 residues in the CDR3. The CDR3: CASSSYDTSSTEAFF. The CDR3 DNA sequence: TGTGCCAGCAGTTCTTACGACACCTCCAGCACTGAAGCTTTCTTT.

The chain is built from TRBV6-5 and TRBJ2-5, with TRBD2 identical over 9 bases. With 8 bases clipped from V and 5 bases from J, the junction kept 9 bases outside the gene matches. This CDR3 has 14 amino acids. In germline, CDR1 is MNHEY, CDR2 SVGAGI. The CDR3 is CASRRGGPGETQYF. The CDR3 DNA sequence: TGTGCCAGCCGGCGGGGGGGGCCAGGTGAGACCCAGTACTTC.

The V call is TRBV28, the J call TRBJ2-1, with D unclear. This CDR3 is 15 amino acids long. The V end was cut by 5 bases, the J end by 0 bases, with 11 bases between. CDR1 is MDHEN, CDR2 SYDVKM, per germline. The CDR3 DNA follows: TGTGCCAGCAGTGCAGTATCCGTCTCCTACAATGAGCAGTTCTTC. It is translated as CASSAVSVSYNEQFF. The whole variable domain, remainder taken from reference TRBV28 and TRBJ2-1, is DVKVTQSSRYLVKRTGEKVFLECVQDMDHENMFWYRQDPGLGLRLIYFSYDVKMKEKGDIPEGYSVSREKKERFSLILESASTNQTSMYLCASSAVSVSYNEQFFGPGTRLTVL.

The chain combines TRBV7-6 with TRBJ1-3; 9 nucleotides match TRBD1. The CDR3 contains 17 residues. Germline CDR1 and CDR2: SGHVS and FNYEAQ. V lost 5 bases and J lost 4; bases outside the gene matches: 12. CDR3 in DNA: TGTGCCAGCAGCCGCGTGGGGGACAGGGTGACCGGAAACACCATATATTTT. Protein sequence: CASSRVGDRVTGNTIYF.

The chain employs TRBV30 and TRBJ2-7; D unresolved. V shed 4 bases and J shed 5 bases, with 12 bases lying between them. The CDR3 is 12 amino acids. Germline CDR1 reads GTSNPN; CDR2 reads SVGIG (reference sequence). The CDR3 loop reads CAWNLLENEQYF. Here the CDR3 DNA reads TGTGCCTGGAATCTCCTCGAGAACGAGCAGTACTTC.

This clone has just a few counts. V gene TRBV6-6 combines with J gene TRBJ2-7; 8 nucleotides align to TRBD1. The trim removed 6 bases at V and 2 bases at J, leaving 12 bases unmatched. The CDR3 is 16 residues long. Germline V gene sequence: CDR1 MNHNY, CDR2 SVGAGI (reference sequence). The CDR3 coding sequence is TGTGCCAGCAGCCGTGGGGGGTGGGACAGGACCTACGAGCAGTACTTC. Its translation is CASSRGGWDRTYEQYF.

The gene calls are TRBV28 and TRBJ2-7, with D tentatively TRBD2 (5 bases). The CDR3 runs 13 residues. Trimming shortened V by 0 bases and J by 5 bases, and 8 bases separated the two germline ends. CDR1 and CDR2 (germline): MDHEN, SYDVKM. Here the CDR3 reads CASSLWRVNEQYF. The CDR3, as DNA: TGTGCCAGCAGTTTATGGAGGGTGAACGAGCAGTACTTC.

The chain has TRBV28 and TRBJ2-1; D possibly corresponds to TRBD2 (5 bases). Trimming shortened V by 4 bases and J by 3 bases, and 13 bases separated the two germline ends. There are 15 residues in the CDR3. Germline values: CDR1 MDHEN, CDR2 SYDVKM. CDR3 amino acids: CASSSGGPSYNEQFF. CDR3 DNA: TGTGCCAGCAGTTCTGGCGGGCCAAGCTACAATGAGCAGTTCTTC.

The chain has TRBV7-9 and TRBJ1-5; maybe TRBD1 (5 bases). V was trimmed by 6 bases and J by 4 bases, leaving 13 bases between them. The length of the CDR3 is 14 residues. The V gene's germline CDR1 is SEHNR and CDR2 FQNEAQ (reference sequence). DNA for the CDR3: TGTGCCAGCAGTTTCGACAGTTCTAATCAGCCCCAGCATTTT. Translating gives CASSFDSSNQPQHF.

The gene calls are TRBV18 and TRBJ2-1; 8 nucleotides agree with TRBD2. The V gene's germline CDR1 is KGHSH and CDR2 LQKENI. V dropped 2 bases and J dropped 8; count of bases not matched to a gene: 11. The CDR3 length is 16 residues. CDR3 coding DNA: TGTGCCAGCTCACCAGGACTAGCTCACCTAGGGGATGAGCAGTTCTTC. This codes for CASSPGLAHLGDEQFF.

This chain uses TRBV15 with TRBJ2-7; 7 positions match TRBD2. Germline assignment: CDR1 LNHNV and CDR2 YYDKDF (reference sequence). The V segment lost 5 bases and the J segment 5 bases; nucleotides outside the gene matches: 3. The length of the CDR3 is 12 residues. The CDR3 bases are TGTGCCACCAGCTCCGGGAGGAACGAGCAGTACTTC. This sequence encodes CATSSGRNEQYF.

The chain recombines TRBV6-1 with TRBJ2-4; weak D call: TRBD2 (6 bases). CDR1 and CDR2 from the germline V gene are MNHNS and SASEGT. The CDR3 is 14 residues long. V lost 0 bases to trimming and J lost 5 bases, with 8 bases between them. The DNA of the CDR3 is TGTGCCAGCAGTGAAGCGGGCGGGGAAAACATTCAGTACTTC. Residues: CASSEAGGENIQYF.

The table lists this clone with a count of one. The CDR3 region is CASSSNRDNYGYTF. In DNA form, the CDR3 reads TGTGCCAGCAGCTCTAACCGGGATAACTATGGCTACACCTTC. The V and J genes are TRBV7-3 and TRBJ1-2; no clear D gene. The CDR3 is 14 residues long. Trimming left V 4 bases short and J 1 base short, with 10 bases between. The V gene's germline CDR1 is SGHTA and CDR2 FQGTGA.

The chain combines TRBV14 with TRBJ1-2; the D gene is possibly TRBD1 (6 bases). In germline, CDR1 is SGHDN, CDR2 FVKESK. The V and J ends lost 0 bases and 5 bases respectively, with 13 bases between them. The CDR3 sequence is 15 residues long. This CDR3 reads CASSQDPTGTYGYTF. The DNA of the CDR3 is TGTGCCAGCAGCCAAGACCCGACAGGCACTTATGGCTACACCTTC.

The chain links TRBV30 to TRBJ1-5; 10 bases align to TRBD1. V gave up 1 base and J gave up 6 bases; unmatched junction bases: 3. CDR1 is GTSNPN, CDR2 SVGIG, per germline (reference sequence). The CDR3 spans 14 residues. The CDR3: CAWSAGQGIQPQHF. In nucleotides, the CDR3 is TGTGCCTGGAGTGCGGGACAGGGGATTCAGCCCCAGCATTTT.

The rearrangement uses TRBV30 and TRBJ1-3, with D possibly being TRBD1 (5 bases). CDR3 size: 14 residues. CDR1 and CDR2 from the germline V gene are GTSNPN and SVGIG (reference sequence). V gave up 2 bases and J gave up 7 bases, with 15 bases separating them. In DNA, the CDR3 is TGTGCCTGGAGTATCTCCGGGGGTGGCAACACCATATATTTT. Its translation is CAWSISGGGNTIYF.

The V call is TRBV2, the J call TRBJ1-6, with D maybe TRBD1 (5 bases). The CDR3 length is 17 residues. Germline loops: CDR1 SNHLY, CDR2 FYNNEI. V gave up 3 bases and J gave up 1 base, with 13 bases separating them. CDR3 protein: CASSEQGFFSYNSPLHF. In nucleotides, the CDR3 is TGTGCCAGCAGTGAGCAGGGTTTCTTTTCCTATAATTCACCCCTCCACTTT. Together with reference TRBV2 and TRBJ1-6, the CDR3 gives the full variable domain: EPEVTQTPSHQVTQMGQEVILRCVPISNHLYFYWYRQILGQKVEFLVSFYNNEISEKSEIFDDQFSVERPDGSNFTLKIRSTKLEDSAMYFCASSEQGFFSYNSPLHFGNGTRLTVT.

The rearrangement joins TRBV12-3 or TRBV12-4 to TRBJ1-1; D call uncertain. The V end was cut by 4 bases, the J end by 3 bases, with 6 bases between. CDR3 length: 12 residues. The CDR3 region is CASSSRDTEAFF. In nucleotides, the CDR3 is TGTGCCAGCAGTTCGAGGGACACTGAAGCTTTCTTT.

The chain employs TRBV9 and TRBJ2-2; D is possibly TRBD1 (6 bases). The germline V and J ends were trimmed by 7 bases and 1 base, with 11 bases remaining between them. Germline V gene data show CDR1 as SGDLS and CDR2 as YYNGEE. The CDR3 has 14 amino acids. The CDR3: CASRPGQNTGELFF. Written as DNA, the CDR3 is TGTGCCAGCCGCCCGGGACAGAACACCGGGGAGCTGTTTTTT.

The CDR3 DNA sequence: TGTGCCAGCAGCGCCCTCGACGGCGGCCGCTACGAGCAGTACTTC. It is translated as CASSALDGGRYEQYF. The chain carries TRBV9 and TRBJ2-7; D is unresolved. Trimming took 3 bases from V and 3 from J, leaving 16 bases between them. The germline V gene encodes CDR1 SGDLS and CDR2 YYNGEE. The CDR3 is 15 amino acids.

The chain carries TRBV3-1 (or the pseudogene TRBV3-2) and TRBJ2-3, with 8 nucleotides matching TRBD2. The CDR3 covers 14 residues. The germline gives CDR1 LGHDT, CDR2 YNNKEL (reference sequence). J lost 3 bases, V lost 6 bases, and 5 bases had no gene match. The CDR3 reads CASSLGLETDTQYF. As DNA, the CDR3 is TGTGCCAGCAGTCTGGGACTAGAGACAGATACGCAGTATTTT.

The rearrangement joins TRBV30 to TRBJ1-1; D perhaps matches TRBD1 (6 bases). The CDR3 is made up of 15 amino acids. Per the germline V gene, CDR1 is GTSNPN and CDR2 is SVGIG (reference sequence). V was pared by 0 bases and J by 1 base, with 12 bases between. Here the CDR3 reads CAWSVGGGANTEAFF. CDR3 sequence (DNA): TGTGCCTGGAGTGTCGGTGGGGGCGCGAACACTGAAGCTTTCTTT.

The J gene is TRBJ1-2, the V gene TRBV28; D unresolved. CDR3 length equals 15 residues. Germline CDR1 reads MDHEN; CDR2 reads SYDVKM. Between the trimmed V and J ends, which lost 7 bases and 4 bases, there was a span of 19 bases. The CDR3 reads CASISQASRIYGYTF. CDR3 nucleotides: TGTGCCAGCATCTCCCAAGCGAGCAGAATCTATGGCTACACCTTC.